The T cell receptor (beta chain) described here comes from a study of vaccination and CD4 T cells after COVID-19. On the study more broadly: Cellular stimulation was performed using overlapping spike peptides derived from SARS-CoV-2, HCoV-NL63, HCoV-OC43 and HCoV-229E.

Per the germline V gene, CDR1 is SGHTA and CDR2 is FQGNSA. The CDR3 consists of 16 residues. The Oncomine TCR Beta short-read assay sequenced DNA from cultured CD4+ T cells. Using its own MiXCR run on the PCR reads, TCRdb lists one record per CDR3 protein. The profile covers approximately 16,000 distinct CDR3 sequences, with around a third appearing a single time and roughly 24% taken by the ten largest. Sample treatment: approximately nine-day PBMC culture with coronavirus spike peptide pools or control peptides (ViraFEST assay). ViraFEST used peptide pools to expand antigen-specific T cells before TCR sequencing. The healthy vaccine recipients were free of prior SARS-CoV-2 infection; their nucleocapsid antibodies were negative before and after vaccination. Negative selection separated CD4+ T cells from 10-day cultures. As for this clonotype: Its antigen is unknown. At one boundary the junction diverges from the germline segment, which might be a read error.

The starting material was CD4+ T cells from blood, cultured in vitro, obtained before SARS-CoV-2 vaccination. The receptor's source is a human donor who received a COVID-19 vaccine. V usage is TRBV7-2 and J usage is TRBJ1-1; 10 nucleotides agree with TRBD1. The CDR3 loop is CASSLARTGGYTVAFF. The DNA of the CDR3 is TGTGCCAGCAGCTTAGCCCGGACAGGGGGGTACACTGTAGCTTTCTTT. Using reference TRBV7-2 and TRBJ1-1 for the parts outside the CDR3, the full variable domain is GAGVSQSPSNKVTEKGKDVELRCDPISGHTALYWYRQSLGQGLEFLIYFQGNSAPDKSGLPSDRFSAERTGGSVSTLTIQRTQQEDSAVYLCASSLARTGGYTVAFFGQGTRLTVV.